This T cell receptor (beta chain) was documented in a study of blood T cell repertoires in COVID-19. Study summary: Sample material is recorded as cDNA or gDNA derived from T cells, B-cell-depleted T cells, or PBMCs.

V was trimmed by 6 bases and J by 6 bases, leaving 18 bases between them. The CDR3 extends over 15 amino acids. Germline loops: CDR1 KGHDR, CDR2 SFDVKD. The table came from immunoSEQ multiplex PCR; TCRdb's copy has only in-frame clones and leaves some out. The repertoire has 70,000 to 95,000 clones, approximately 90% of them found once; the top ten carry less than 6%. In its sample, this clone was seen once. The sample consisted of peripheral blood. The J gene is TRBJ2-3, the V gene TRBV24-1; maybe TRBD1 (6 bases). This receptor was identified in a woman over 75 with active COVID-19. The CDR3 nucleotides read TGTGCCACCAGTAAAACAGGGAAGAGGTGGGATACGCAGTATTTT. This translates into CATSKTGKRWDTQYF.